The 7 T cell receptor beta chains below all came from one sample that was sequenced in a study of CD4 T cells in relation to SARS-CoV-2 and coronaviruses. Here immunoSEQ multiplex PCR was the method, and the copy in TCRdb shows in-frame clones only, minus some. The table includes roughly 30,000 clones, about 70% detected once. The unexposed donors gave CD4+ T cells in about 2010-2018, prior to COVID-19. After roughly 9 days of culture, CD4+ T cells were isolated. Their specific antigens are unknown. Sequences were obtained from CD4+ T cells from PBMCs, cultured in vitro. The receptors were sampled from a human donor in good health.

The rearrangement uses TRBV5-1 and TRBJ2-7; TRBD2 agrees at 9 bases. Trimming removed 1 base from V and 2 bases from J; junction bases left unmatched: 7. The germline CDR1 and CDR2 sequences are SGHRS and YFSETQ. The CDR3 has 16 amino acids. This CDR3 reads CASSLFWASGTYEQYF. CDR3 coding DNA: TGCGCCAGCAGCTTGTTCTGGGCTAGCGGGACCTACGAGCAGTACTTC.

The gene calls are TRBV27 and TRBJ2-2; D is perhaps TRBD1 or TRBD2 (5 bases each). CDR1 and CDR2 from the germline V gene are MNHEY and SMNVEV (reference sequence). Trimming stripped 5 bases from V and 1 base from J, with 14 bases between. The CDR3 consists of 16 residues. CDR3 residues: CASSLTGTVNTGELFF. As DNA, the CDR3 is TGTGCCAGCAGTCTCACTGGGACGGTGAACACCGGGGAGCTGTTTTTT.

V usage is TRBV28 and J usage is TRBJ2-7; D is tentatively TRBD1 or TRBD2 (5 bases each). Trimming took 6 bases from V and 2 from J, leaving 14 bases between them. Germline CDR1 MDHEN, CDR2 SYDVKM. The CDR3 length is 14 residues. CDR3 DNA: TGTGCCAGCAGGGGCCGGGGCCGTACCTACGAGCAGTACTTC. It specifies CASRGRGRTYEQYF.

This clone was seen more than once but under ten times. The chain carries TRBV11-2 and TRBJ2-1; 7 bases map to TRBD2. The CDR3 contains 12 residues. V lost 3 bases to trimming and J lost 15 bases; unmatched junction nucleotides: 8. Per germline, CDR1 SGHAT and CDR2 FQNNGV. CDR3 residues: CASSFATSERFF. The CDR3 DNA reads as TGTGCCAGCAGCTTCGCAACTAGCGAACGGTTCTTC.

The J gene is TRBJ1-6, the V gene TRBV5-4; D unresolved. The CDR3 loop spans 14 amino acids. Germline CDR1 SGHNT, CDR2 YYREEE (reference sequence). The germline V and J ends were trimmed by 0 bases and 11 bases, with 12 bases remaining between them. The CDR3 loop is CASSLGVDSAPLHF. In DNA, the CDR3 is TGTGCCAGCAGCTTGGGGGTGGATTCAGCACCCCTCCACTTT.

V is TRBV9 and J is TRBJ2-7; D is unresolved. This CDR3 is 14 amino acids long. Germline CDR1 reads SGDLS; CDR2 reads YYNGEE. V gave up 1 base and J gave up 2 bases, with 10 bases separating them. The chain's CDR3 is CASSVNSEPYEQYF. DNA of the CDR3: TGTGCCAGCAGCGTAAACAGCGAACCCTACGAGCAGTACTTC. The whole variable domain, remainder taken from reference TRBV9 and TRBJ2-7, is DSGVTQTPKHLITATGQRVTLRCSPRSGDLSVYWYQQSLDQGLQFLIQYYNGEERAKGNILERFSAQQFPDLHSELNLSSLELGDSALYFCASSVNSEPYEQYFGPGTRLTVT.

The chain combines TRBV7-2 with TRBJ2-1, with no clear D. This CDR3 comprises 12 residues. CDR1 is SGHTA, CDR2 FQGNSA, per germline. Trimming left V 3 bases short and J 10 bases short, with 10 bases between. CDR3 in amino acids: CASSFTKDEQFF. CDR3 coding DNA: TGTGCCAGCAGCTTTACTAAGGACGAGCAGTTCTTC.